This T cell receptor (beta chain) came from a study of blood T cell repertoires in COVID-19. Looking at the study overall: COVID-19 samples, acute and convalescent, were from the United States, Italy and Spain. The analysed material was cDNA or gDNA that came from T cells, B-cell-depleted T cells, or PBMCs.

As originally analysed: It was from reference gene primer amplification that nucleated cell counts were estimated. Profiling relied on immunoSEQ multiplex PCR, and the TCRdb table lists in-frame clones only, not all of them. The V and J calls and clone size come from that table; D and trimming were worked out from the DNA. The repertoire holds about 400,000 clones, with roughly 90% as singletons. This clone was seen a handful of times. Material: peripheral blood. This receptor was identified in a woman in her thirties with active or convalescent COVID-19.

The CDR3 DNA reads TGTGCCAGCAGTGGCAGGGGCTACACCTTC. Translated, it gives CASSGRGYTF. This chain uses TRBV28 with TRBJ1-2, with unresolved D. V was clipped by 5 bases and J by 8 bases, with 6 bases between them. CDR1 is MDHEN, CDR2 SYDVKM, per germline. This CDR3 spans 10 amino acids.